One and the same sample provided the 3 T cell receptor beta chains below, sequenced in a study of blood T cells in healthy people across ages. A J-beta primer mix and a sample-barcoded 5' primer were used in a second PCR of roughly 6 to 12 cycles. MiXCR, applied by TCRdb to the 5' RACE reads, yields one record per CDR3 protein. The sample has 650,000 to 950,000 distinct CDR3 sequences; around 43% are singletons. The material sequenced was blood. The receptors shown here come from a man aged 55-75 years in good health.

The gene calls are TRBV29-1 and TRBJ2-5; D possibly matches TRBD1 or TRBD2 (5 bases each). The CDR3 spans 13 residues. Trimming stripped 3 bases from V and 0 bases from J, with 8 bases between. The germline V gene encodes CDR1 SQVTM and CDR2 ANQGSEA. CDR3 region: CSVDGTYQETQYF. In DNA, the CDR3 is TGCAGCGTTGATGGGACCTACCAAGAGACCCAGTACTTC.

The CDR3 loop is CASSYGPTATNEKLFF. CDR3 coding DNA: TGTGCCAGCAGCTATGGACCGACGGCAACTAATGAAAAACTGTTTTTT. V gene TRBV7-8 combines with J gene TRBJ1-4; no clear D gene. This CDR3 comprises 16 residues. Germline V gene data show CDR1 as SGHVS and CDR2 as FQNEAQ. V lost 4 bases to trimming and J lost 0 bases, with 12 bases between them.

The chain couples TRBV20-1 to TRBJ2-3, with 9 bases aligning to TRBD2. The CDR3 has 15 residues. CDR1 and CDR2 from the germline V gene are DFQATT and SNEGSKA (reference sequence). V lost 6 bases to trimming and J lost 4 bases; unmatched junction nucleotides: 11. This CDR3 is CSAPSLRGGADTQYF. The CDR3 DNA reads TGCAGTGCCCCCTCGTTGCGGGGGGGGGCAGATACGCAGTATTTT.